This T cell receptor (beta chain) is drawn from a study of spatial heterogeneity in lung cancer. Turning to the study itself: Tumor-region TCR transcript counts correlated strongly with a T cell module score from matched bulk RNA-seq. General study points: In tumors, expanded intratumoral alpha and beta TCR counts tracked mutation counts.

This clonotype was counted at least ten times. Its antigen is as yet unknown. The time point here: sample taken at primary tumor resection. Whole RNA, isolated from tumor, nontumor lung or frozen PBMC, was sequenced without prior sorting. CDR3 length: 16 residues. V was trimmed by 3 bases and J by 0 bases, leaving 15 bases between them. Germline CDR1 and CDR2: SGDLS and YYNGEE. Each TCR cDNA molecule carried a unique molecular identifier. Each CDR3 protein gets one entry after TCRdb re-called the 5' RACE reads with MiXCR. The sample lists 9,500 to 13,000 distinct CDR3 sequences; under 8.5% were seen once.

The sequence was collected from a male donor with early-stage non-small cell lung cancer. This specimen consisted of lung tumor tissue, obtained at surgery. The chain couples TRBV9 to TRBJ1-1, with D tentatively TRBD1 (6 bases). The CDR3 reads CASSATGEYMNTEAFF. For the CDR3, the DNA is TGTGCCAGCAGCGCGACAGGAGAGTACATGAACACTGAAGCTTTCTTT.